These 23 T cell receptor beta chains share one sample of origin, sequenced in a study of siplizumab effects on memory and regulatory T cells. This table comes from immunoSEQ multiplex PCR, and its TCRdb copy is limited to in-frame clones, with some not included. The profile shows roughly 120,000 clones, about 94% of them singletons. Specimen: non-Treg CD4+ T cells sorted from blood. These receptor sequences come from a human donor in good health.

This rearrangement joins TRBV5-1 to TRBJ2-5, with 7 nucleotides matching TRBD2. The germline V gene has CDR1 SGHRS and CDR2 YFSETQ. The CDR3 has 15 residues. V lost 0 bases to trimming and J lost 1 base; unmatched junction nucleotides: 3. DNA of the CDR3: TGCGCCAGCAGCTTGGTTGCGGGGGTCCAAGAGACCCAGTACTTC. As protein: CASSLVAGVQETQYF.

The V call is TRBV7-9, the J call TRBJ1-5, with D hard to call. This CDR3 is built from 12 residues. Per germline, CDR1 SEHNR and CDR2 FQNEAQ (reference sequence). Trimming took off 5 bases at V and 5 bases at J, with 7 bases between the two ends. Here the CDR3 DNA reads TGTGCCAGCAGCCGGGGTGATCAGCCCCAGCATTTT. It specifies CASSRGDQPQHF.

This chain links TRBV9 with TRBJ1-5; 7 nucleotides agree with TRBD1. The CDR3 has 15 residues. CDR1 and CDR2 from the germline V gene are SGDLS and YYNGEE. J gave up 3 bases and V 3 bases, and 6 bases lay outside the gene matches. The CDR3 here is CASSAGTADNQPQHF. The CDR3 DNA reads TGTGCCAGCAGCGCCGGGACAGCAGACAATCAGCCCCAGCATTTT.

The CDR3 sequence is CATQGGETQYF. In nucleotides, the CDR3 is TGTGCCACCCAGGGTGGGGAGACCCAGTACTTC. The V and J genes are TRBV10-3 and TRBJ2-5, with D perhaps TRBD1 (5 bases). Looked up from germline, CDR1 is ENHRY and CDR2 is SYGVKD. The CDR3 loop spans 11 amino acids. Trimming removed 10 bases from V and 5 bases from J, with 11 bases in between.

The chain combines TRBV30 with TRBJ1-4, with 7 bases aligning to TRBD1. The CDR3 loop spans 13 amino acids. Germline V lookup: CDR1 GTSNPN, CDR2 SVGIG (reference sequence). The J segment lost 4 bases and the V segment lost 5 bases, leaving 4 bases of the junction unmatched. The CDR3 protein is CAWCQGGNEKLFF. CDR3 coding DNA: TGTGCCTGGTGTCAGGGGGGTAATGAAAAACTGTTTTTT.

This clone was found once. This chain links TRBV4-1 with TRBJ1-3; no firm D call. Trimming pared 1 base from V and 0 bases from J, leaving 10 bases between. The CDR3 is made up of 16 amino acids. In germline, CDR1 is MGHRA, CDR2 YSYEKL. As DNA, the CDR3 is TGCGCCAGCAGCCAAGTTAGGCGGCTCTCTGGAAACACCATATATTTT. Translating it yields CASSQVRRLSGNTIYF.

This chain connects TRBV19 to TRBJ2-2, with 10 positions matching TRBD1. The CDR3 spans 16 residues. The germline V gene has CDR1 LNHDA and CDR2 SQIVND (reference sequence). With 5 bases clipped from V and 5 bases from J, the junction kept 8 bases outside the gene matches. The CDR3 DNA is TGTGCCAGTAGTGGGTTGAGGGACAGGGGAACCGGGGAGCTGTTTTTT. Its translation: CASSGLRDRGTGELFF.

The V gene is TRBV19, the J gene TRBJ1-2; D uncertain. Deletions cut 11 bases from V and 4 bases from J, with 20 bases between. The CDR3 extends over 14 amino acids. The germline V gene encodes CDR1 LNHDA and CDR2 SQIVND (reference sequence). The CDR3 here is CAASSDGLSYGYTF. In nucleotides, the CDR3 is TGTGCCGCCAGTTCAGACGGACTATCCTATGGCTACACCTTC.

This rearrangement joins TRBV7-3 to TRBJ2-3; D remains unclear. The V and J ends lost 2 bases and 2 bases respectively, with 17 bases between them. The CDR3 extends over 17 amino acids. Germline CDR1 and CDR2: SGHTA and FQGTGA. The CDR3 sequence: CASSLFPRLVLTDTQYF. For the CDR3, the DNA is TGTGCCAGCAGCTTATTTCCCCGCCTTGTCCTCACAGATACGCAGTATTTT.

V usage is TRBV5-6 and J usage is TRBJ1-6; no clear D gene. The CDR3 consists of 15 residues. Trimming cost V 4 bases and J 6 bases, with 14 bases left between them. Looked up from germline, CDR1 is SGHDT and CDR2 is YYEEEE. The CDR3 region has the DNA TGTGCCAGCAGCGGACGGAGTTATACTAATTCACCCCTCCACTTT. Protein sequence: CASSGRSYTNSPLHF.

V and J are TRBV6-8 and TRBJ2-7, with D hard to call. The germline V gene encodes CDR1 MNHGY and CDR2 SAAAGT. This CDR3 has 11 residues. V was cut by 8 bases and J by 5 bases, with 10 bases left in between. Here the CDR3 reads CASLEIDEQYF. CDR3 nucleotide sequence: TGTGCCAGCCTCGAAATAGACGAGCAGTACTTC.

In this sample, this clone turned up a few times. The chain's CDR3 is CASSLVGQGPAKNIQYF. For the CDR3, the DNA is TGCGCCAGCAGCTTGGTGGGACAGGGACCAGCCAAAAACATTCAGTACTTC. The rearrangement links TRBV5-1 to TRBJ2-4; 9 bases fit TRBD1. V was clipped by 0 bases and J by 0 bases; unmatched bases: 4. From germline, CDR1 is SGHRS and CDR2 YFSETQ. This CDR3 contains 17 residues.

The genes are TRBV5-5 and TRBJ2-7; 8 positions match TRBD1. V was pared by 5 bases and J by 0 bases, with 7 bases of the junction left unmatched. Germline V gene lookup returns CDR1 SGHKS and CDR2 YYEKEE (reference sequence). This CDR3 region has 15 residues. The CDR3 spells CASSLRQGSSYEQYF. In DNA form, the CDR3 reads TGTGCCAGCAGTTTAAGACAGGGGAGCTCCTACGAGCAGTACTTC.

The CDR3 DNA follows: TGTGCCAGCAACAAGTGGGAAAGCGATGAAGCTTTCTTT. Translated, it gives CASNKWESDEAFF. The V gene is TRBV5-5, the J gene TRBJ1-1; no clear D gene. The CDR3 extends over 13 amino acids. In germline, CDR1 is SGHKS, CDR2 YYEKEE (reference sequence). The V end lost 6 bases, the J end lost 7 bases, and 16 bases lay between the germline ends.

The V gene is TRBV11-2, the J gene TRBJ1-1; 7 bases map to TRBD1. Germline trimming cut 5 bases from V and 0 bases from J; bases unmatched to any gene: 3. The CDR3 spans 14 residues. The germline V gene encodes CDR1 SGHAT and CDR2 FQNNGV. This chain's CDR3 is CASSRGTVNTEAFF. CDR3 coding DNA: TGTGCCAGCAGCCGAGGGACAGTGAACACTGAAGCTTTCTTT. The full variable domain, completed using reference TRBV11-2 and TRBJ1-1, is EAGVAQSPRYKIIEKRQSVAFWCNPISGHATLYWYQQILGQGPKLLIQFQNNGVVDDSQLPKDRFSAERLKGVDSTLKIQPAKLEDSAVYLCASSRGTVNTEAFFGQGTRLTVV.

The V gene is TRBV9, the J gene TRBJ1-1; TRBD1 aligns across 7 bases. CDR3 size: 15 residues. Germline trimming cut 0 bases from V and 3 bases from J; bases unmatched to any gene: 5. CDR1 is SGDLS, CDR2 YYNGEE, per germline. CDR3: CASSVDVTGYTEAFF. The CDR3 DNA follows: TGTGCCAGCAGCGTAGATGTGACAGGGTACACTGAAGCTTTCTTT.

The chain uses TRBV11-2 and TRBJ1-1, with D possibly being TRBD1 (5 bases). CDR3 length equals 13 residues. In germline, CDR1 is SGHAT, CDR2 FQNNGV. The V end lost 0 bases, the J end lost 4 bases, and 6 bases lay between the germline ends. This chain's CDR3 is CASSLDGGTEAFF. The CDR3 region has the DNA TGTGCCAGCAGCTTAGACGGGGGCACTGAAGCTTTCTTT.

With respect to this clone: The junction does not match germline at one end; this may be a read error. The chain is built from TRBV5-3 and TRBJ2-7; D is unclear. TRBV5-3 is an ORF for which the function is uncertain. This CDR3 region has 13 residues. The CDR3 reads CASSLARFYEQYF. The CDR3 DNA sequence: TGTGCCAGCAGCTTGGCACGATTTTACGAGCAGTACTTC.

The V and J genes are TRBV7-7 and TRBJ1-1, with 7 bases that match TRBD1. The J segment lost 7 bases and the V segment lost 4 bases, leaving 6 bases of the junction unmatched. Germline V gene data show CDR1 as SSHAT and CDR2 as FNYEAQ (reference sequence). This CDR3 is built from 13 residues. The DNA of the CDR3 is TGTGCCAGCAGCTCAACTCGGGACAGTGAAGCTTTCTTT. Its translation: CASSSTRDSEAFF. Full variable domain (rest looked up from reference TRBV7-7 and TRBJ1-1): GAGVSQSPRYKVTKRGQDVTLRCDPISSHATLYWYQQALGQGPEFLTYFNYEAQPDKSGLPSDRFSAERPEGSISTLTIQRTEQRDSAMYRCASSSTRDSEAFFGQGTRLTVV.

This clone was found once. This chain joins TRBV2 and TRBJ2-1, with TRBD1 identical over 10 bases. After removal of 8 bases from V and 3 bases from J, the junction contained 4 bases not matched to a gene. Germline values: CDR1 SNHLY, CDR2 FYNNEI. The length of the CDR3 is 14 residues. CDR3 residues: CASGGDRGYNEQFF. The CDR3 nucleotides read TGTGCCAGCGGAGGGGACAGGGGCTACAATGAGCAGTTCTTC.

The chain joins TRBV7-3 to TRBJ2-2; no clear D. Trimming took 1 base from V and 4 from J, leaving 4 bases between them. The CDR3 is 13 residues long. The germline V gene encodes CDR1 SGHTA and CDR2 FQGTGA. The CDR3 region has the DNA TGTGCCAGCAGCTTAAAGGGCACCGGGGAGCTGTTTTTT. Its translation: CASSLKGTGELFF.

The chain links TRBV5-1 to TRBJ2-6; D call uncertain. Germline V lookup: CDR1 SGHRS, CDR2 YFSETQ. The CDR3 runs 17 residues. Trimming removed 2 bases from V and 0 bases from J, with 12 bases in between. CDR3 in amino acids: CASSLWTQNSGANVLTF. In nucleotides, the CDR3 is TGCGCCAGCAGCTTATGGACGCAAAACTCTGGGGCCAACGTCCTGACTTTC.

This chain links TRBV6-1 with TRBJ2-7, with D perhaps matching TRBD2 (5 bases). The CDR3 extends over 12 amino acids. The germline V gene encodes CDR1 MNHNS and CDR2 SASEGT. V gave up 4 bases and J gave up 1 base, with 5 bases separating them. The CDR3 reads CASSGTSYEQYF. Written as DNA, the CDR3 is TGTGCCAGCAGTGGGACTTCCTACGAGCAGTACTTC.